This T cell receptor beta chain was captured by sequencing in a study of blood T cell repertoires in COVID-19. Study as a whole: Sites in the United States, Italy and Spain provided acute and convalescent COVID-19 samples.

The method was immunoSEQ multiplex PCR; TCRdb's version includes in-frame clones alone and lacks a portion of them. Altogether roughly 250,000 clones are present, approximately 90% being singletons, with the ten largest covering roughly 3.9%. The CDR3 sequence is 15 residues long. Germline-derived CDR1 and CDR2 are SGHNT and YYREEE (reference sequence). Trimming cost V 1 base and J 3 bases, with 11 bases left between them. This clone was observed once. Sequencing input: peripheral blood. The sequence was obtained from a woman aged 40 to 50 with acute or convalescent COVID-19. This chain joins TRBV5-4 and TRBJ2-1, with D possibly being TRBD1 (6 bases). In DNA form, the CDR3 reads TGTGCCAGCAGCTTGACAGGGCCTATCTACAATGAGCAGTTCTTC. This translates into CASSLTGPIYNEQFF.